This TCR beta chain was sequenced for a study of early T cells in non-severe SARS-CoV-2 infection. Looking at the study overall: Sequenced bulk RNA came from whole blood that was unsorted, and chains were unpaired.

Overall study findings and caveats: VDJdb matching skewed toward anti-spike CD8 responses, missing private and CD4 specificities.

Germline V gene data show CDR1 as WNHNN and CDR2 as SYGVQD (reference sequence). J gave up 0 bases and V 8 bases, and 4 bases lay outside the gene matches. There are 13 residues in the CDR3. The library protocol tagged individual cDNA molecules with unique molecular identifiers. MiXCR was run by TCRdb on the 5' RACE reads, yielding one entry per CDR3 protein. The table records more than 45,000 distinct CDR3 sequences, roughly 5.9% of them present only once. The table lists this clonotype with many counts. Its cognate antigen is unknown. This clonotype was obtained from an adult who was a healthcare worker with PCR-confirmed SARS-CoV-2 infection or an uninfected control (not recorded which). Source material: whole blood. The V and J genes are TRBV10-1 and TRBJ2-7; 7 nucleotides align to TRBD2. CDR3 sequence: CASSSGISYEQYF. CDR3 DNA sequence: TGCGCCAGCTCGAGCGGGATCTCCTACGAGCAGTACTTC.